The TCR beta chain described here comes from a study of blood T cell repertoires in COVID-19. Study at large: Samples of COVID-19 (acute and convalescent) were obtained from the United States, Italy and Spain. T cells, B-cell-depleted T cells, or PBMCs supplied cDNA or gDNA.

Germline V lookup: CDR1 SGHTA, CDR2 FQGTGA. There are 16 residues in the CDR3. V trimming: 5 bases; J trimming: 1 base; junction bases outside the gene matches: 7. The authors' processing: Counts of nucleated cells, estimated from reference gene primer amplification, were obtained. Sequencing was performed with immunoSEQ multiplex PCR; in TCRdb, only in-frame clones are kept and a portion is missing. The V and J calls and the clone size are those of that table, but D and trimming were determined from the DNA. In the table there are roughly 59,000 clones, around 80% of which are singletons. Sequenced: peripheral blood. V gene TRBV7-3 combines with J gene TRBJ2-2; the match to TRBD2 covers 7 bases. This TCR was sampled from a man older than 75 with acute or convalescent COVID-19. The DNA of the CDR3 is TGTGCCAGCAGCCCTGCTAGCGGAATGAACACCGGGGAGCTGTTTTTT. Its protein is CASSPASGMNTGELFF.